The sample holds one count of the clone carrying this T cell receptor gamma chain. Its target is not known. This specimen includes other DNA sequences encoding the same CDR3. Sequences come from RNA converted to cDNA by reverse transcription. Pooled V-gene forward primers with one constant-region reverse primer generated the CDR3 amplicons by multiplex PCR. TCRdb fed the multiplex PCR reads to CATT. This table holds 25,000 to 30,000 gamma-chain clones, roughly 20% found once. This entry comes from a study of Vδ1+ human thymocytes. V shed 0 bases, J shed 7 bases, and the junction held 9 bases outside the gene matches. This CDR3 region has 14 residues. The germline CDR1 and CDR2 sequences are EGSNGY and YDSYNSKV. Study-wide findings and caveats: Thymic TRG and TRD repertoires appeared highly polyclonal, with Gaussian CDR3 length distributions.

This clonotype originated in a boy under three years old who had congenital heart surgery. V gene TRGV2 combines with J gene TRGJ1 or TRGJ2. The material sequenced was Vdelta1+ gamma-delta thymocytes from the thymus. Subset noted: FACS-sorted CD3+ TCRalphabeta- TCRVdelta1+ TCRVdelta2- thymocytes. The CDR3, as DNA: TGTGCCACCTGGGACGGGCCGGGAGGATATAAGAAACTCTTT. The encoded protein is CATWDGPGGYKKLF.